Reported below is one T cell receptor beta chain. Its antigen is not known. The entry originates in a study of shared clonotypes between healthy human individuals. Regarding the study as a whole: Rarefaction demonstrated incomplete sorted-subset sequencing despite large depth. Measured sharing among donors was expected to vary with sequencing depth.

CDR3 length: 14 residues. CDR1 and CDR2 (germline): SGHRS, YFSETQ. With 3 bases removed from V and 5 bases from J, the gap between germline ends came to 14 bases. The assay was run at deep level. Genomic DNA (from each subset) was split evenly across several immunoSEQ plates. The protocol was immunoSEQ multiplex PCR, while the TCRdb copy is restricted to in-frame clones and leaves out a portion. Seen here are millions of clones, roughly nine tenths observed once, and the top ten hold under 0.15%. The source of this sequence is a man between 18 and 35 years old in good health. Sequenced input: naive CD4+ T cells sorted from blood. Subset described: CD45RA+ positively selected. J is TRBJ1-1 and V is TRBV5-1; D gene ambiguous. This chain's CDR3 is CASSSLAIGTEAFF. The CDR3 coding sequence is TGCGCCAGCAGCTCTCTGGCGATCGGGACTGAAGCTTTCTTT.